This T cell receptor (beta chain) was captured in a study of Ad26.COV2.S vaccination and SARS-CoV-2 variants. The CDR3 runs 19 residues. Germline CDR1 and CDR2: SGHNT and YYREEE (reference sequence). V was pared by 2 bases and J by 2 bases, with 24 bases between. Treatment indicated: some 20 received Ad26.COV2.S at low or high dose, single or two shots; about five received placebo; per-sample allocation not given. The samples were gathered on day 63 after the first injection of vaccine or placebo. Produced via immunoSEQ multiplex PCR; TCRdb's table is partial and in-frame only. The sample has around 340,000 clones; 80% to 90% are singletons.

The sequence was collected from a person between 18 and 60 years old who received the Ad26.COV2.S COVID-19 vaccine or a placebo. The input for sequencing was peripheral blood, taken in a trial of Ad26.COV2.S vaccine versus placebo. The chain couples TRBV5-4 to TRBJ2-3, with a weak D call TRBD2 (5 bases). Here the CDR3 DNA reads TGTGCCAGCAGCTTCGGGCGGTTTATAGTGGGAGACCCCACAGATACGCAGTATTTT. The encoded protein is CASSFGRFIVGDPTDTQYF. The entire variable domain, with the rest obtained from reference TRBV5-4 and TRBJ2-3, is as follows: ETGVTQSPTHLIKTRGQQVTLRCSSQSGHNTVSWYQQALGQGPQFIFQYYREEENGRGNFPPRFSGLQFPNYSSELNVNALELDDSALYLCASSFGRFIVGDPTDTQYFGPGTRLTVL.